These 6 T cell receptor beta chains originate from one sample sequenced in a study of T cells in Graves' hyperthyroidism and ophthalmopathy. There were TCR beta CDR3 regions amplified from RNA transcripts. In the first-round RT-PCR of the TCR CDR3, the HTBI primer set was used. MiXCR was run by TCRdb on the multiplex PCR reads, yielding one entry per CDR3 protein. The table records 480,000 or so distinct CDR3 sequences, roughly 14% of them present only once. The sequenced material came from blood. These receptors were taken from a woman under 30 with Graves' hyperthyroidism.

This clonotype was recorded at least ten times. V is TRBV12-3 or TRBV12-4 and J is TRBJ2-7; 12 bases are shared with TRBD1. This CDR3 has 16 residues. V was clipped by 7 bases and J by 3 bases; unmatched bases: 10. CDR3 bases: TGTGCCAGCACGGGACAGGGGGCGCGAAGCGACTACGAGCAGTACTTC. Amino acid sequence: CASTGQGARSDYEQYF.

This clonotype was seen repeatedly, ten times or more. The gene calls are TRBV7-2 and TRBJ1-6, with 8 bases that match TRBD1. The germline gives CDR1 SGHTA, CDR2 FQGNSA. The V gene end was trimmed by 11 bases and the J gene end by 7 bases; junction bases not matched to a gene: 13. This CDR3 contains 15 residues. The CDR3 region is CAGGWTGSWNSPLHF. For the CDR3, the DNA is TGTGCCGGGGGGTGGACAGGGAGTTGGAATTCACCCCTCCACTTT.

This clonotype came up many times. The V and J genes are TRBV27 and TRBJ2-1; D is tentatively TRBD1 or TRBD2 (5 bases each). Germline lookup yields CDR1 MNHEY and CDR2 SMNVEV (reference sequence). The CDR3 is 14 residues long. The germline V and J ends were trimmed by 6 bases and 6 bases, with 15 bases remaining between them. In nucleotides, the CDR3 is TGTGCCAGCAGCGGGACCCCAGCCCCCAATGAGCAGTTCTTC. Translation gives CASSGTPAPNEQFF.

A few counts support this clonotype. The genes are TRBV15 and TRBJ2-2, with 11 nucleotides matching TRBD2. The CDR3 is 16 residues long. Germline CDR1 is LNHNV and CDR2 is YYDKDF (reference sequence). V gave up 5 bases and J gave up 1 base; unmatched junction bases: 3. CDR3: CATSWGLAENTGELFF. CDR3 nucleotide sequence: TGTGCCACCAGCTGGGGACTAGCGGAGAACACCGGGGAGCTGTTTTTT.

This clonotype was picked up many times. CDR3 sequence: CSARDGPAAGVYSNQPQHF. The DNA of the CDR3 is TGCAGTGCTAGAGATGGCCCTGCGGCAGGGGTTTATAGCAATCAGCCCCAGCATTTT. The chain combines TRBV20-1 with TRBJ1-5, with D perhaps TRBD1 (6 bases). The germline V gene has CDR1 DFQATT and CDR2 SNEGSKA (reference sequence). The CDR3 is 19 amino acids. Trimming took 0 bases from V and 0 from J, leaving 21 bases between them.

This clonotype was observed a few times. The genes are TRBV6-1 and TRBJ1-1; the match to TRBD1 covers 7 bases. V was pared by 5 bases and J by 4 bases, with 7 bases of the junction left unmatched. The CDR3 consists of 14 residues. CDR1 and CDR2 (germline): MNHNS, SASEGT. Here the CDR3 DNA reads TGTGCCAGCAGTTATTCACAGGGGACCACTGAAGCTTTCTTT. This gives the protein CASSYSQGTTEAFF.